This section outlines one T cell receptor (beta chain) sequence together with its context. What it recognizes is unknown. This CDR3 spans 15 amino acids. Between the trimmed V and J ends, which lost 4 bases and 1 base, there was a span of 10 bases. Looked up from germline, CDR1 is SEHNR and CDR2 is FQNEAQ (reference sequence). For ophthalmopathy patients, the Clinical Activity Score was at least 3 and the NOSPECS grade at least 4; duration was under 3 months. The PBMCs were taken from around 9.1 ml of fresh peripheral blood. These data belong to a study of T cells in Graves' hyperthyroidism and ophthalmopathy. Study observations and caveats: A model of 13 V-J pairs discriminated ophthalmopathy from stable hyperthyroidism.

TCR beta CDR3 regions were amplified from RNA transcripts. First-round RT-PCR of the TCR CDR3 relied on the HTBI primer set. TCRdb re-called the multiplex PCR reads through MiXCR, storing one row per CDR3 protein. The sample has roughly 560,000 distinct CDR3 sequences; approximately 14% are singletons. The receptor's source is a woman aged 40 to 49 with Graves' ophthalmopathy. The sequenced sample was blood. This sequence joins TRBV7-9 and TRBJ2-2; D is undetermined. The CDR3 is CASSSLAQNTGELFF. CDR3 sequence (DNA): TGTGCCAGCAGCTCTCTCGCACAGAACACCGGGGAGCTGTTTTTT.